Detailed here is one TCR beta chain. A few counts support this clonotype. This clone's antigen is unknown. No base-level quality is on record; no much larger clone is a single base apart. These data belong to a study of T cells in Graves' hyperthyroidism and ophthalmopathy (dated by TCRdb to between 2019 and 2020). With regard to the full study: Peripheral blood was sampled at the time of initial diagnosis, prior to any treatment. To identify distinguishing TCR V-J signatures, a discovery cohort of some 99 patients was used, comprising 43 with Graves' ophthalmopathy and 57 with stable Graves' hyperthyroidism. Whether ophthalmopathy could be predicted prospectively was tested in an independent validation cohort made up of approximately 19 hyperthyroidism patients plus 17 patients who later progressed to ophthalmopathy. The roughly 100 discovery patients were randomly split 7:3 into training and test sets. In addition, the study compared T-cell repertoires in thyroid tissue and in blood from over 5 Graves' hyperthyroidism patients. After sampling, hyperthyroidism patients received methimazole starting at 30 mg daily, and ophthalmopathy patients received high-dose intravenous methylprednisolone. The paper reports TCR Vbeta CDR3 sequencing of over 130 peripheral blood samples: some 41 ophthalmopathy, some 80 hyperthyroidism and some 17 progressor patients.

The full study reports these points: Blood samples also contained most of the expanded thyroid clonotypes (frequency above 0.001), which suggests that blood repertoires may reflect thyroid immune responses. No statistical method was used to fix the sample size in advance, and group allocation was not hidden from the investigators. In validation, the model predicted progression to ophthalmopathy with around 71% sensitivity and over 72% specificity, a median of 6.5 months before onset. A model built on a 13 V-J signature distinguished ophthalmopathy from stable hyperthyroidism, reaching about 88% sensitivity and about 81% specificity in cross-validation and 80%/75% in testing.

TCR beta CDR3 regions were amplified from RNA transcripts. For the first round of RT-PCR on the TCR CDR3, the HTBI primer set was used together with the Qiagen OneStep RT-PCR kit. Libraries were constructed in a second round of multiplex PCR, after which size selection and purification were performed. Libraries were sequenced paired-end with 100 bp reads on an Illumina HiSeq2000. On the study's bioinformatics: SOAPnuke was used to process the raw data, throwing out any read that contained adapters or uncalled bases, had a mean Phred below 15, or lacked an exact constant-primer or identifier match. COPE v1.2.5 was used to merge the high-quality paired reads, and each unique nucleotide sequence was defined as a clonotype. Clonotypes were aligned to IMGT TRBV, TRBD and TRBJ reference segments using MiTCR v1.1. The analysis included only V-J combinations with a frequency above 0.0001, which together covered around 99% of the repertoires. The TCS score was defined as the ratio of F50 (clonal expansion) to E x V (chaos), calculated using BLOSUM62-based TCRdist between CDR3 peptides within each V-J. Welch's t-statistics and random forest reduced around 520 V-J features to 13, which were used in a naive Bayes classifier (R e1071). TCRdb trimmed the raw reads at Q25, called clones with MiXCR and kept productive beta chains. Entries are consolidated by CDR3 protein sequence, retaining the most common genes and DNA. For this entry, the V and J calls and clone size follow TCRdb and not the study's own pipeline. The sample table contains about half a million distinct CDR3 sequences; only one count was recorded for just under 20% of them. 45% to 50% of the sample goes to the ten largest clones.

V is cut by 6 bases and J by 10 bases, and the space between the germline ends is 10 bases. The CDR1 and CDR2 encoded by the germline V gene are MNHNS and SASEGT. From the cysteine through the phenylalanine, the CDR3 covers 11 amino acids. Only the CDR3 region is kept as DNA, spanning 33 bases read in frame from base 1. Moderately to severely active disease, a Clinical Activity Score of at least 3, a NOSPECS grade of at least 4, and a duration under 3 months were present in ophthalmopathy patients. Any patient with an uncontrolled infection, another autoimmune disease, pregnancy or lactation was excluded. Diagnoses were established on the basis of clinical symptoms, serum thyroxine and TRAb, thyroid ultrasound, and orbital computed tomography. Ficoll-Paque density gradient centrifugation was used to isolate PBMCs from 10 ml of fresh peripheral blood. Total RNA was extracted with Trizol reagent, and quality was checked on an Agilent 2100 Bioanalyzer.

Sequencing was carried out using blood. The chain couples TRBV6-1 to TRBJ2-1; confidence is insufficient to name the D gene. This clonotype was obtained from a man in his forties with Graves' ophthalmopathy. The DNA is as follows: TGTGCCAGCAGCGCCAGTAACGAGCAGTTCTTC. Its amino acids are CASSASNEQFF.